The entry below describes one T cell receptor (beta chain). Its antigen remains unidentified. The data stem from a study of cytomegalovirus exposure and HLA in healthy donors. Study-wide context: Genotyping showed around four fifths of some 400 donors falling in the Caucasian-associated ancestry cluster. Findings of the study overall: In a later analysis, at a false discovery rate of 0.05, over 15,000 TCR beta sequences were associated with HLA alleles. Investigators reported approximately 150 TCR beta chains as tied to cytomegalovirus.

The length of the CDR3 is 13 residues. The germline CDR1 and CDR2 sequences are WNHNN and SYGVQD (reference sequence). The junction had 1 base not matched to a gene; V was cut back by 4 bases and J by 3 bases. PCR employed 60 Vbeta and 13 Jbeta primers. TCRdb's table, derived via immunoSEQ multiplex PCR, lists solely in-frame clones and lacks some. The sample includes approximately 180,000 clones, 73% of them seen just once. The TCR was taken from a woman aged 30 to 39 in good health and CMV-seronegative. The sample taken for sequencing was PBMCs. V and J are TRBV10-1 and TRBJ2-7, with 9 bases matching TRBD1. The CDR3 DNA sequence: TGCGCCAGCAGTGCGGGACAGGGCTACGAGCAGTACTTC. This translates into CASSAGQGYEQYF.